The rows below give T cell receptor beta chains drawn from one sample of a study of PD-L1 blockade in urothelial cancer. The assay was immunoSEQ multiplex PCR, and TCRdb's table has in-frame clones only and misses some. The data hold tens of thousands of clones, with roughly 90% observed a single time. This specimen was PBMCs, taken around atezolizumab (anti-PD-L1) treatment. These receptors came from a woman between 55 and 75 years old with urothelial cancer. Both conserved end residues are part of each CDR3. D genes are given only for firm matches. Clone size is shown for a subset of rows, as once, few, many or a class of expanded clone.

TRBJ2-2	16	once	TRBD2	TRBV28	CASSAPGTSHTGGLFF	TGTGCCAGCAGTGCACCCGGGACTAGTCACACCGGGGGGCTGTTTTTT
TRBJ1-2	15	once	-	TRBV14	CASSHGPGRNYGYTF	TGTGCCAGCAGCCACGGACCCGGGAGGAACTATGGCTACACCTTC
TRBJ2-3	13	-	-	TRBV19	CASSETGTDTQYF	TGTGCCAGTAGTGAGACAGGAACAGATACGCAGTATTTT
TRBJ2-1	16	-	TRBD2	TRBV4-2	CASSQEGTSGYNEQFF	TGTGCCAGCAGCCAAGAAGGGACTAGCGGGTACAATGAGCAGTTCTTC
TRBJ1-4	14	-	TRBD1	TRBV5-1	CASSPGQYNEKLFF	TGCGCCAGCAGCCCGGGACAGTATAATGAAAAACTGTTTTTT
TRBJ1-1	13	-	-	TRBV7-3	CASSLGQNTEAFF	TGTGCCAGCAGCTTAGGACAGAACACTGAAGCTTTCTTT
TRBJ2-7	15	-	TRBD1	TRBV6-5	CASSAPGQGVYEQYF	TGTGCCAGCAGTGCGCCGGGACAGGGGGTCTACGAGCAGTACTTC
TRBJ2-5	13	-	-	TRBV9	CASSAPLRETQYF	TGTGCCAGCAGCGCCCCCCTTCGAGAGACCCAGTACTTC
TRBJ2-7	13	-	TRBD1	TRBV28	CASGDRGYYEQYF	TGTGCCAGCGGGGACAGGGGATACTACGAGCAGTACTTC
TRBJ2-4	15	-	-	TRBV5-4	CASSLSTQGLNIQYF	TGTGCCAGCAGCTTGTCCACGCAGGGGCTAAACATTCAGTACTTC
TRBJ1-5	17	-	TRBD1	TRBV6-1	CASSELFVTGGNQPQHF	TGTGCCAGCAGTGAATTGTTTGTGACAGGGGGCAATCAGCCCCAGCATTTT
TRBJ2-6	17	-	-	TRBV7-8	CASSSRGENSGANVLTF	TGTGCCAGCAGCTCCAGGGGTGAAAACTCTGGGGCCAACGTCCTGACTTTC
TRBJ1-5	15	-	-	TRBV19	CASTPYSGAIQPQHF	TGTGCCAGTACCCCATATTCAGGGGCAATTCAGCCCCAGCATTTT
TRBJ1-2	14	-	-	TRBV27	CASSSGSANYGYTF	TGTGCCAGCAGTTCGGGGTCGGCTAACTATGGCTACACCTTC
TRBJ2-1	19	-	TRBD1	TRBV27	CASSSPGTGVLRLYNEQFF	TGTGCCAGCAGCTCCCCCGGGACAGGGGTTCTAAGGCTCTACAATGAGCAGTTCTTC
TRBJ2-5	15	-	TRBD2	TRBV5-1	CASSLGAGVRETQYF	TGCGCCAGCAGCTTGGGAGCGGGAGTAAGGGAGACCCAGTACTTC
TRBJ1-5	14	-	-	TRBV27	CASTPRGGGQPQHF	TGTGCCAGCACCCCGAGGGGGGGAGGACAGCCCCAGCATTTT
TRBJ2-7	17	-	-	TRBV14	CASSQSEPVPTGWEQYF	TGTGCCAGCAGCCAATCCGAGCCCGTGCCTACAGGGTGGGAGCAGTACTTC
TRBJ1-2	14	-	-	TRBV15	CATSRDVTEGGYTF	TGTGCCACCAGCAGAGATGTGACCGAGGGTGGCTACACCTTC
TRBJ2-3	13	-	-	TRBV30	CAWSGRVGDTQYF	TGTGCCTGGAGTGGGAGGGTGGGAGATACGCAGTATTTT
TRBJ2-7	15	-	TRBD1	TRBV2	CASRVTDRGANEQYF	TGTGCCAGCAGGGTTACCGACAGGGGGGCGAACGAGCAGTACTTC
TRBJ2-6	15	-	-	TRBV5-4	CASSPGSSGANVLTF	TGTGCCAGCAGCCCCGGGTCGTCTGGGGCCAACGTCCTGACTTTC
TRBJ2-1	13	-	-	TRBV7-9	CASSAPLGEEQFF	TGTGCCAGCAGCGCCCCTCTTGGAGAAGAGCAGTTCTTC
TRBJ1-1	13	-	TRBD1	TRBV5-8	CASSFQGAVGAFF	TGTGCCAGCAGCTTTCAGGGGGCAGTAGGGGCTTTCTTT
TRBJ2-1	13	-	-	TRBV7-3	CASSLSSYNEQFF	TGTGCCAGCTCGCTCAGCTCCTACAATGAGCAGTTCTTC
TRBJ2-7	13	-	-	TRBV30	CAWSGKPPNEQYF	TGTGCCTGGAGTGGAAAGCCCCCGAACGAGCAGTACTTC
TRBJ1-5	15	-	-	TRBV5-1	CASSLGGFLGQPQHF	TGCGCCAGCAGCTTGGGAGGGTTCCTCGGTCAGCCCCAGCATTTT
TRBJ1-5	15	-	TRBD1	TRBV18	CASSPPGTGDQPQHF	TGTGCCAGCTCACCACCGGGGACAGGGGATCAGCCCCAGCATTTT
TRBJ2-3	15	few	-	TRBV19	CASSNLQRHTDTQYF	TGTGCCAGTAGTAACCTCCAGCGCCACACAGATACGCAGTATTTT
TRBJ2-5	16	-	TRBD2	TRBV15	CATSRELAGVLETQYF	TGTGCCACCAGCAGAGAACTAGCGGGAGTTTTAGAGACCCAGTACTTC
TRBJ2-6	17	-	-	TRBV19	CASSIDLQGPGANVLTF	TGTGCCAGTAGTATAGATCTTCAGGGGCCTGGGGCCAACGTCCTGACTTTC
TRBJ1-4	15	-	TRBD1	TRBV7-9	CASSSTDRPDEKLFF	TGTGCCAGCAGCTCAACGGACAGGCCAGATGAAAAACTGTTTTTT
TRBJ2-5	16	-	TRBD2	TRBV6-6	CASMRGNGRAVETQYF	TGTGCCAGCATGAGGGGAAACGGGAGGGCCGTGGAGACCCAGTACTTC
TRBJ1-2	16	-	-	TRBV5-6	CASSRDKRGWGYGYTF	TGTGCCAGCAGCCGGGACAAGAGAGGATGGGGCTATGGCTACACCTTC
TRBJ2-7	15	-	TRBD1	TRBV19	CASSIGGQGSGEQYF	TGTGCCAGTAGTATAGGCGGACAGGGATCGGGCGAGCAGTACTTC
TRBJ2-4	12	-	-	TRBV2	CASSETSIIQYF	TGTGCCAGCAGTGAAACTAGCATCATTCAGTACTTC
TRBJ2-7	15	-	TRBD2	TRBV19	CASSPRTSIVYEQYF	TGTGCCAGTAGTCCAAGGACTAGCATTGTCTACGAGCAGTACTTC
TRBJ2-3	14	once	TRBD1	TRBV5-4	CASSLRGPSYTQYF	TGTGCCAGCAGCCTCAGGGGGCCTTCCTATACGCAGTATTTT
TRBJ2-1	18	-	TRBD2	TRBV12-5	CASGFGTSGRALYNEQFF	TGTGCTAGTGGTTTTGGGACTAGCGGGAGGGCCTTGTACAATGAGCAGTTCTTC
TRBJ2-7	19	-	TRBD1	TRBV18	CASSPPNLADRGLLYEQYF	TGTGCCAGCTCACCTCCCAACCTCGCCGACAGGGGGCTTTTGTACGAGCAGTACTTC
TRBJ1-1	15	-	-	TRBV21-1	CASSKVPSKGGLAFF	TGTGCCAGCAGCAAAGTCCCCTCGAAGGGAGGATTGGCTTTCTTT
TRBJ1-1	14	-	-	TRBV19	CASSPGAINTEAFF	TGTGCCAGTTCCCCAGGGGCCATCAACACTGAAGCTTTCTTT
TRBJ1-6	13	-	TRBD1	TRBV2	CASSDRGKSPLHF	TGTGCCAGCAGTGACAGGGGGAAATCACCCCTCCACTTT
TRBJ2-1	16	-	TRBD2	TRBV5-6	CASSLLGRLANNEQFF	TGTGCCAGCAGCTTGCTGGGTAGACTAGCGAACAATGAGCAGTTCTTC
TRBJ2-4	13	-	TRBD1	TRBV6-1	CAGLDRDRNIQYF	TGTGCCGGTCTTGACAGGGATAGGAACATTCAGTACTTC
TRBJ2-1	17	-	TRBD1	TRBV4-2	CASSQEGTGRFHNEQFF	TGTGCCAGCAGCCAAGAGGGGACAGGGAGGTTCCACAATGAGCAGTTCTTC